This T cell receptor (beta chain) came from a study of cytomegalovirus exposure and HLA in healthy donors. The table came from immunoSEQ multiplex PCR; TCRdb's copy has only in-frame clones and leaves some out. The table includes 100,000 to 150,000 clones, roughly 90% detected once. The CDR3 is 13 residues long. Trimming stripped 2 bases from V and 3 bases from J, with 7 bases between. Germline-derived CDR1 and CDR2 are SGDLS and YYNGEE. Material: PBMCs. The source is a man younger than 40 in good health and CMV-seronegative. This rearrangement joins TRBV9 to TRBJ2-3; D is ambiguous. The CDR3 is CASSVYDTDTQYF. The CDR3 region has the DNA TGTGCCAGCAGCGTCTACGATACAGATACGCAGTATTTT.